Here is one T cell receptor (beta chain) with its context. Its antigen is currently unknown. This specimen comes from a study of response to subunit inactivated influenza vaccine. Study conclusions and caveats: Authors suggested each seasonal flu vaccination may recruit only limited numbers of new T cells.

TCRdb used MiXCR to reprocess the RT-PCR reads, holding one entry per CDR3 protein. In the table there are roughly 160,000 distinct CDR3 sequences, 11% of which are singletons. The sequencing used non-naive T cells sorted from PBMCs, collected roughly 47 days after vaccination. The receptor was derived from a man between 45 and 60 years old who received an inactivated influenza vaccine.

Here the CDR3 reads CASSPSLGGTDTQYF. The CDR3 DNA reads as TGTGCCAGCAGCCCCAGCTTGGGAGGCACAGATACGCAGTATTTT. The chain carries TRBV7-2 and TRBJ2-3; tentatively, D is TRBD2 (5 bases). V lost 5 bases and J lost 1, with 13 bases in between. CDR3 length: 15 residues. The V gene's germline CDR1 is SGHTA and CDR2 FQGNSA.